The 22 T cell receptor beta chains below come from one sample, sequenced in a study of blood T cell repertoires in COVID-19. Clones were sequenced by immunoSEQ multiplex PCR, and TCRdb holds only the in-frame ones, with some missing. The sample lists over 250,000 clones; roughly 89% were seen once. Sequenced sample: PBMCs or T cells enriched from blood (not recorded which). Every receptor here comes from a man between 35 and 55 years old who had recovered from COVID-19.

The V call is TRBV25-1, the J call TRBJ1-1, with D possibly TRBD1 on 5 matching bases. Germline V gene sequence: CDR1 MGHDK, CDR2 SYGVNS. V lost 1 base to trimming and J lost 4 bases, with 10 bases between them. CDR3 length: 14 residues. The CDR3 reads CASSEWGESTEAFF. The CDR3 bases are TGTGCCAGCAGTGAATGGGGGGAAAGCACTGAAGCTTTCTTT.

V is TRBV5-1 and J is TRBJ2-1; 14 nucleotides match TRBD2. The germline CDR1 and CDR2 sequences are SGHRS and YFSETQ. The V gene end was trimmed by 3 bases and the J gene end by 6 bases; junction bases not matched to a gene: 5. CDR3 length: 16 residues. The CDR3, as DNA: TGCGCCAGCAGCTGGCCCGGGACTAGCGGGGGCAATGAGCAGTTCTTC. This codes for CASSWPGTSGGNEQFF.

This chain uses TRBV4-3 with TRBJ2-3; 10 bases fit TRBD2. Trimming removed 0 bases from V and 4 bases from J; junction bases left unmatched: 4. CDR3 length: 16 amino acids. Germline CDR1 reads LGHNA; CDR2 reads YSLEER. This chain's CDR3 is CASSQDRAGGPDTQYF. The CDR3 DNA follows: TGCGCCAGCAGCCAAGATAGAGCGGGAGGGCCAGATACGCAGTATTTT.

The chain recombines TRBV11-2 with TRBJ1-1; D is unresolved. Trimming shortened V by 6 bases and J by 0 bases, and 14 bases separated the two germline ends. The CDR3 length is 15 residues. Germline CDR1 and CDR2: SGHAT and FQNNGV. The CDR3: CASRTVREMNTEAFF. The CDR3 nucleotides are TGTGCCAGCAGAACCGTAAGGGAGATGAACACTGAAGCTTTCTTT. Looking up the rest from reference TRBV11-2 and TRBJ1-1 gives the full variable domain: EAGVAQSPRYKIIEKRQSVAFWCNPISGHATLYWYQQILGQGPKLLIQFQNNGVVDDSQLPKDRFSAERLKGVDSTLKIQPAKLEDSAVYLCASRTVREMNTEAFFGQGTRLTVV.

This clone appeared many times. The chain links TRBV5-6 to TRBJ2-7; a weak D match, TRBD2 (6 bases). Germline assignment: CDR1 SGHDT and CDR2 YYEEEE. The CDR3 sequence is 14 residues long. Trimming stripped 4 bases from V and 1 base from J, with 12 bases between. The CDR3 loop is CASSLGGFSYEQYF. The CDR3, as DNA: TGTGCCAGCAGCCTCGGAGGGTTTTCCTACGAGCAGTACTTC.

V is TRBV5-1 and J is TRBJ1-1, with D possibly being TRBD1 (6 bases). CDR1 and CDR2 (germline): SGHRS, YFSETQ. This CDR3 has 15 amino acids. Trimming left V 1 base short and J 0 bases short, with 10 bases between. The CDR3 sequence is CASSLSQGMNTEAFF. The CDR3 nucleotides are TGCGCCAGCAGCTTGTCCCAGGGGATGAACACTGAAGCTTTCTTT. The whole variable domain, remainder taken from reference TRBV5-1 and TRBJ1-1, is KAGVTQTPRYLIKTRGQQVTLSCSPISGHRSVSWYQQTPGQGLQFLFEYFSETQRNKGNFPGRFSGRQFSNSRSEMNVSTLELGDSALYLCASSLSQGMNTEAFFGQGTRLTVV.

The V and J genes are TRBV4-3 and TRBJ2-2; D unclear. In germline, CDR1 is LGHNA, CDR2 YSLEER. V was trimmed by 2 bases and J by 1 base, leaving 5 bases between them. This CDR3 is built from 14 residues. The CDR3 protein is CASSQLQNTGELFF. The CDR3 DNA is TGCGCCAGCAGCCAATTACAGAACACCGGGGAGCTGTTTTTT.

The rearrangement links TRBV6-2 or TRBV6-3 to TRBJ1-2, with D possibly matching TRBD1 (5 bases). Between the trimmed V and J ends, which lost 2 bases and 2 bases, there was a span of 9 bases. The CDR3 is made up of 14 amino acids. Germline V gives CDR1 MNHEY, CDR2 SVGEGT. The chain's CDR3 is CASSYTGRNYGYTF. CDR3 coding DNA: TGTGCCAGCAGTTACACAGGCCGAAACTATGGCTACACCTTC.

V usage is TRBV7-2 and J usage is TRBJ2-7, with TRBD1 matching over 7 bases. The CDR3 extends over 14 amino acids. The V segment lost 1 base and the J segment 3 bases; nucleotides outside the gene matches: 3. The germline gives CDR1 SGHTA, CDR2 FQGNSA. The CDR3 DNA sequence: TGTGCCAGCAGCTTAGTGTCAGGGGGCTACGAGCAGTACTTC. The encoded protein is CASSLVSGGYEQYF.

CDR3 nucleotide sequence: TGCGCCAGCAGCCATAGAAAGCGGGAGAGCACAGATACGCAGTATTTT. Its translation: CASSHRKRESTDTQYF. The genes are TRBV4-3 and TRBJ2-3; 8 nucleotides align to TRBD2. With 3 bases clipped from V and 0 bases from J, the junction kept 5 bases outside the gene matches. The CDR3 runs 16 residues. Germline loops: CDR1 LGHNA, CDR2 YSLEER.

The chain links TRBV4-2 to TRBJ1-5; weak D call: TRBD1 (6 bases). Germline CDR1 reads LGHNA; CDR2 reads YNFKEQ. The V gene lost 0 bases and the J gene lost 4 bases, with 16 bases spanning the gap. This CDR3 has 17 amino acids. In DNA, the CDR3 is TGTGCCAGCAGCCAAGATGGGGGGGCCGGAGCAAATCAGCCCCAGCATTTT. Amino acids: CASSQDGGAGANQPQHF.

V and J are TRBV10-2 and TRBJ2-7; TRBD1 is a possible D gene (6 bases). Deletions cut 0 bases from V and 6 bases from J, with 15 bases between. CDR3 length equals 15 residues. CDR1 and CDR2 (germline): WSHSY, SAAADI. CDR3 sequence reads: CASSESGQTGSEQYF. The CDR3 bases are TGCGCCAGCAGTGAGTCTGGACAGACAGGCTCCGAGCAGTACTTC.

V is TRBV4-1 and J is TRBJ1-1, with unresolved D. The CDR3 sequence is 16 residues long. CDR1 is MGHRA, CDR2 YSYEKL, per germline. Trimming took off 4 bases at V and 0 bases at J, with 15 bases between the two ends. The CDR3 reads CASSLATGDMNTEAFF. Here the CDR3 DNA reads TGCGCCAGCAGCCTCGCCACCGGAGATATGAACACTGAAGCTTTCTTT.

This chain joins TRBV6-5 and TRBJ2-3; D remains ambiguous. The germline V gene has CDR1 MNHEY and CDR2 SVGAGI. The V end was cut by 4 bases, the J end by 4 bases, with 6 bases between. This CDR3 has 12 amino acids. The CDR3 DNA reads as TGTGCCAGCAGTTCTCTAGCAGATACGCAGTATTTT. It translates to CASSSLADTQYF.

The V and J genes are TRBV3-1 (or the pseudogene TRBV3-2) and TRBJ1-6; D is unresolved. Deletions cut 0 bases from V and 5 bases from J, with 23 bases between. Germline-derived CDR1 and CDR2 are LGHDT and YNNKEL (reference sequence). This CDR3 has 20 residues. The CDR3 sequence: CASSQDLDGLRPRNNSPLHF. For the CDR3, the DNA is TGTGCCAGCAGCCAAGACCTCGACGGGTTGCGACCCCGGAATAATTCACCCCTCCACTTT.

The CDR3 DNA is TGTGCCAGCCTCCTGGCGGGGTCCTACGAGCAGTACTTC. It translates to CASLLAGSYEQYF. This chain joins TRBV11-2 and TRBJ2-7, with a weak D call TRBD2 (6 bases). The germline CDR1 and CDR2 sequences are SGHAT and FQNNGV. The CDR3 is 13 residues long. The germline V and J ends were trimmed by 8 bases and 1 base, with 12 bases remaining between them.

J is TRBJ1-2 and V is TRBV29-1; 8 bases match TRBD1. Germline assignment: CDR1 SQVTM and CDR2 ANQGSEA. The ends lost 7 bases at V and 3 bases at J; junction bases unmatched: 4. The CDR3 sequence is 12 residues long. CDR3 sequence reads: CSGLTGDYGYTF. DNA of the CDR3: TGCAGCGGCCTGACAGGGGACTATGGCTACACCTTC.

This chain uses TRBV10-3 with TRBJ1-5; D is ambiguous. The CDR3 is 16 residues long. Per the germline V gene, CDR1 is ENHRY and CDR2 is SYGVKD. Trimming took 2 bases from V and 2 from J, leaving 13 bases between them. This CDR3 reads CAISEGSGYGNQPQHF. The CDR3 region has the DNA TGTGCCATCAGTGAGGGGAGTGGGTATGGCAATCAGCCCCAGCATTTT.

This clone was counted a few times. The CDR3 sequence is CASSYRTGSPAFF. CDR3 DNA: TGTGCCAGCAGTTACCGGACAGGTTCCCCAGCTTTCTTT. The chain employs TRBV6-5 and TRBJ1-1, with 7 bases fitting TRBD1. The CDR3 has 13 amino acids. Trimming cost V 2 bases and J 10 bases; bases outside gene matches: 7. Germline assignment: CDR1 MNHEY and CDR2 SVGAGI.

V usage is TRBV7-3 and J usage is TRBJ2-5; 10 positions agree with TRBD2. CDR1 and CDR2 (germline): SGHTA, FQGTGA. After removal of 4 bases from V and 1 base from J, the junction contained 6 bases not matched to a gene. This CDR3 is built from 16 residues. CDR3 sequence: CASSSRASGGQETQYF. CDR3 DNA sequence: TGTGCCAGCAGCTCCCGGGCTAGCGGGGGCCAAGAGACCCAGTACTTC.

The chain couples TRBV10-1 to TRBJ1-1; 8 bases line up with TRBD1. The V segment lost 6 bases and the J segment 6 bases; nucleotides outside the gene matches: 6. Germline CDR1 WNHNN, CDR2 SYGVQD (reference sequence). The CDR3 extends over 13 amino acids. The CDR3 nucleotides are TGCGCCAGCAGCCCGGACAGGGATGCTGAAGCTTTCTTT. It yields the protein CASSPDRDAEAFF.

This CDR3 reads CASSPGQTNTEAFF. In nucleotides, the CDR3 is TGTGCCAGCAGTCCAGGACAGACGAACACTGAAGCTTTCTTT. V gene TRBV6-5 combines with J gene TRBJ1-1, with D perhaps matching TRBD1 (6 bases). Trimming shortened V by 5 bases and J by 1 base, and 11 bases separated the two germline ends. CDR3 length equals 14 residues. Germline V gene data show CDR1 as MNHEY and CDR2 as SVGAGI.